What follows is one T cell receptor (beta chain) and its context. The data were obtained in a study of cytomegalovirus exposure and HLA in healthy donors. The PCR contained 60 Vbeta and 13 Jbeta primers. Libraries were prepared by immunoSEQ multiplex PCR; TCRdb keeps only in-frame clonotypes and omits some of them. The repertoire holds 150,000 to 180,000 clones, around 79% seen once, with 7.7% in the top ten. Trimming shortened V by 4 bases and J by 5 bases, and 18 bases separated the two germline ends. Germline assignment: CDR1 MGHRA and CDR2 YSYEKL. This CDR3 spans 16 amino acids. The sequence was obtained from a man aged 25-40 years in good health and CMV-seropositive. The chain carries TRBV4-1 and TRBJ1-5, with a weak D call TRBD1 (6 bases). The source material was PBMCs. The CDR3 nucleotides read TGCGCCAGCAGCCGGGAGGGGGGGGCGGTCGATCAGCCCCAGCATTTT. Translation gives CASSREGGAVDQPQHF.